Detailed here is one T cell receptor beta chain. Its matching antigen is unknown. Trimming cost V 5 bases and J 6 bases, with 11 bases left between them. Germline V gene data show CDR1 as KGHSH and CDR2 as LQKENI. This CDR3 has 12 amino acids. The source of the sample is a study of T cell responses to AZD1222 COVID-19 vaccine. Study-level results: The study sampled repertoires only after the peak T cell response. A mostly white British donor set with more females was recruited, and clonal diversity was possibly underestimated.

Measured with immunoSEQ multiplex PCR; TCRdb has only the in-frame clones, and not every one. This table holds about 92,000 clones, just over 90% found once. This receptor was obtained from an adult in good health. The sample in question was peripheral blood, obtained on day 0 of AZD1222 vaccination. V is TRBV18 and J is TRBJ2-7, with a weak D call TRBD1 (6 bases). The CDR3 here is CASSRRGGEQYF. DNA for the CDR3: TGTGCCAGCTCAAGGAGAGGGGGCGAGCAGTACTTC.